Sequencing of this TCR beta chain was carried out in a study of sequential checkpoint blockade in melanoma. At the level of the study: Both treatment sequences were followed by maintenance nivolumab.

Specified treatment: randomized to nivolumab then ipilimumab (arm A) or the reverse (arm B). None of the patients previously received DNA-damaging chemotherapy. From thawed PBMCs, live CD3+CD8+ cells negative for CD19 and CD56 were sorted. Losses at the gene ends were 4 bases for V and 6 bases for J; bases not matched to a gene: 11. This CDR3 has 15 residues. From germline, CDR1 is MGHRA and CDR2 YSYEKL. Assay used: immunoSEQ multiplex PCR; TCRdb lists only in-frame clones, some missing. The profile shows about 13,000 clones, more than 70% of them singletons. Sequencing was performed on CD8+ T cells sorted from blood (inferred from file names), taken from a patient given nivolumab and ipilimumab in sequence. The genes are TRBV4-1 and TRBJ1-1; 7 bases agree with TRBD1. This receptor was obtained from a human patient with melanoma. Some clones in this sample may be carry-over from other donors' samples. CDR3 coding DNA: TGCGCCAGCAGCCCGTCACAGGGGATGGGGGCTGAAGCTTTCTTT. Protein: CASSPSQGMGAEAFF.